This T cell receptor beta chain was sequenced for a study of shared clonotypes between healthy human individuals. The split of CD4+ cells yielded CD45RA+ naive and CD45RA-negative memory subsets. V lost 7 bases, J lost 4 bases, and 10 bases lay in between. The CDR3 length is 12 residues. Germline V lookup: CDR1 GTSNPN, CDR2 SVGIG (reference sequence). Original data processing: Filtering differed since immunoSEQ provided only junctions, with no quality scores. The method was immunoSEQ multiplex PCR; TCRdb's version includes in-frame clones alone and lacks a portion of them. The DNA was the basis for D and trimming; V, J and clone size are from that table. The data show about 1.1 million clones, 60% to 85% seen once. Overall study results and limits: Non-shared clonotypes had lower generation probabilities than clonotypes shared by all four sorted-subset donors. In a few donors, around 5% of naive CD4 clonotypes appeared in common.

To note about this clone: The antigen remains unidentified.

This chain links TRBV30 with TRBJ2-2; D might be TRBD1 (6 bases). The specimen was memory CD4+ T cells from PBMCs. The subset was: CD45RA-negative fraction. This TCR came from a man aged 18 to 29 in good health. Some clones in this sample may be carry-over from other donors' samples. The CDR3 DNA follows: TGTGCCTCAACAGGGAGCACCGGGGAGCTGTTTTTT. Its translation: CASTGSTGELFF. The full variable domain, with the rest looked up from reference TRBV30 and TRBJ2-2, is SQTIHQWPATLVQPVGSPLSLECTVEGTSNPNLYWYRQAAGRGLQLLFYSVGIGQISSEVPQNLSASRPQDRQFILSSKKLLLSDSGFYLCASTGSTGELFFGEGSRLTVL.